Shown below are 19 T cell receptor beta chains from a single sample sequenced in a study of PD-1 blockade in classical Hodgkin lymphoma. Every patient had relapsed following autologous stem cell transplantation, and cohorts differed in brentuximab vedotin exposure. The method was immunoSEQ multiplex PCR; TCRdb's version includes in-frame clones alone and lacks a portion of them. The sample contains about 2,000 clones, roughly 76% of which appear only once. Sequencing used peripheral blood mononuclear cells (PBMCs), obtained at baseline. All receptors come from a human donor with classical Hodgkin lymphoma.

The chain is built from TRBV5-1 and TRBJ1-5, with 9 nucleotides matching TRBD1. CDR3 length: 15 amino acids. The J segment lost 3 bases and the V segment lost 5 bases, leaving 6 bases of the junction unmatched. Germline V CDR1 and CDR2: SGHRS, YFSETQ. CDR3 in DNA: TGCGCCAGCAGGCGAACAGGGGGCCACAATCAGCCCCAGCATTTT. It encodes CASRRTGGHNQPQHF.

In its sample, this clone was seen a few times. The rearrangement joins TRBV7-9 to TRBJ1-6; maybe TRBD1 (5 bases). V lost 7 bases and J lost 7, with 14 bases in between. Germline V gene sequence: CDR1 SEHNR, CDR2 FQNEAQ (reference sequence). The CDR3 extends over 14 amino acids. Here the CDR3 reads CASISGTINSPLHF. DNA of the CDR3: TGTGCCAGCATATCGGGGACTATCAATTCACCCCTCCACTTT.

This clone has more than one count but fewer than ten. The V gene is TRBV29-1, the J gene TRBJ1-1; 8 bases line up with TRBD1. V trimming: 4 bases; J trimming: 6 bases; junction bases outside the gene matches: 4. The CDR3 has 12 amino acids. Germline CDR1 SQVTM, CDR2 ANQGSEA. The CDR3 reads CSVAAQGAEAFF. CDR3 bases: TGCAGCGTTGCCGCACAGGGGGCTGAAGCTTTCTTT.

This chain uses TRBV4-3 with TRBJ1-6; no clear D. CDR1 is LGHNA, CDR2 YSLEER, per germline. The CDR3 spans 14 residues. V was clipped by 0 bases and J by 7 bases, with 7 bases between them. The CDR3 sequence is CASSQDGLNSPLHF. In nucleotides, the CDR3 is TGCGCCAGCAGCCAAGACGGCCTAAATTCACCCCTCCACTTT.

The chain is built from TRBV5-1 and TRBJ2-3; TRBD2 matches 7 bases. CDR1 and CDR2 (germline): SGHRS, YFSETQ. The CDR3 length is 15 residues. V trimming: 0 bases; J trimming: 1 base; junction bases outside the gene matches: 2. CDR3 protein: CASSLVGGGTDTQYF. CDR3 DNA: TGCGCCAGCAGCTTGGTGGGGGGGGGCACAGATACGCAGTATTTT.

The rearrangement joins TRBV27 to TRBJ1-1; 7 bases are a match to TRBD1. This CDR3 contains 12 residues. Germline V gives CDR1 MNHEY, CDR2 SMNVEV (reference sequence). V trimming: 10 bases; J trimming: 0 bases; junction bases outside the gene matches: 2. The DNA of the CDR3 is TGTGCCACCCAGGGGGTGAACACTGAAGCTTTCTTT. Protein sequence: CATQGVNTEAFF.

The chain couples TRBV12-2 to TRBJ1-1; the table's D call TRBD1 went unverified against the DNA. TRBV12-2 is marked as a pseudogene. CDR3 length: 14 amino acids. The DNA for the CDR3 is TGTGCAAGTCGCCCTAGGACAGGGATTGCTGAAGCTTTCTTT. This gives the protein CASRPRTGIAEAFF.

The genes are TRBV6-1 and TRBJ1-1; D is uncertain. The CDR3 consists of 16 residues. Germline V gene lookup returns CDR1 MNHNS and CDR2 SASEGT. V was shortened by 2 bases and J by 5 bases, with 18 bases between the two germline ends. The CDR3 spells CASSESSPGFGTEAFF. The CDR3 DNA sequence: TGTGCCAGCAGTGAATCGTCTCCTGGGTTCGGGACTGAAGCTTTCTTT.

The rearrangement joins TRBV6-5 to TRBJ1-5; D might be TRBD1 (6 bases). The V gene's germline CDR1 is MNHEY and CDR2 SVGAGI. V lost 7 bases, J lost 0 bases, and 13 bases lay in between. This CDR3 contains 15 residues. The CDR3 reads CASTESTGSNQPQHF. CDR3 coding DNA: TGTGCCAGCACCGAGTCGACAGGTAGCAATCAGCCCCAGCATTTT.

The CDR3 nucleotides are TGTGCCATCAACACCCTCGAGGGGTCAAATGAGCAGTTCTTC. As protein: CAINTLEGSNEQFF. V gene TRBV10-3 combines with J gene TRBJ2-1, with D tentatively TRBD1 or TRBD2 (5 bases each). Germline assignment: CDR1 ENHRY and CDR2 SYGVKD. Trimming removed 7 bases at V and 7 bases at J, with 17 bases between. CDR3 size: 14 residues.

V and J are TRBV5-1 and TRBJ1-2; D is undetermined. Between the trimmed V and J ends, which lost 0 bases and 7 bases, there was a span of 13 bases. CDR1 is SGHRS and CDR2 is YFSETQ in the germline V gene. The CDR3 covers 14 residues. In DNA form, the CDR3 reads TGCGCCAGCAGCTTGGCCGGCGAAAAGGGTGGCTACACCTTC. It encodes CASSLAGEKGGYTF. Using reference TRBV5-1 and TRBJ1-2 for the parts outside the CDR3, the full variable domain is KAGVTQTPRYLIKTRGQQVTLSCSPISGHRSVSWYQQTPGQGLQFLFEYFSETQRNKGNFPGRFSGRQFSNSRSEMNVSTLELGDSALYLCASSLAGEKGGYTFGSGTRLTVV.

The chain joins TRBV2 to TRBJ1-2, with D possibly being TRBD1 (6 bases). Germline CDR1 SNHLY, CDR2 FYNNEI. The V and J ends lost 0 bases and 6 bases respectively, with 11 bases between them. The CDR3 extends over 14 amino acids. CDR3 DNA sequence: TGTGCCAGCAGTGAAGCTTCCAGGGGCGATGGCTACACCTTC. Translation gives CASSEASRGDGYTF.

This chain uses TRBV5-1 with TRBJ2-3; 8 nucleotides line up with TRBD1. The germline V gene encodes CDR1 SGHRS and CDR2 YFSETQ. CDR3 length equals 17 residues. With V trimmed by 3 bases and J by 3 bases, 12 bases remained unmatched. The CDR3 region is CASSSIPGQGGTDTQYF. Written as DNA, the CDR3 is TGCGCCAGCAGCTCCATTCCCGGACAGGGTGGAACAGATACGCAGTATTTT.

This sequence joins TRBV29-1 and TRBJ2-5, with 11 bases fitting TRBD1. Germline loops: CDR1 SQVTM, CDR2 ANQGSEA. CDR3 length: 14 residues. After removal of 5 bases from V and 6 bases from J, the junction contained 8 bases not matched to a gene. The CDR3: CSVLDRGPFQTQYF. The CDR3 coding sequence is TGCAGCGTTTTGGACAGGGGGCCTTTCCAGACCCAGTACTTC.

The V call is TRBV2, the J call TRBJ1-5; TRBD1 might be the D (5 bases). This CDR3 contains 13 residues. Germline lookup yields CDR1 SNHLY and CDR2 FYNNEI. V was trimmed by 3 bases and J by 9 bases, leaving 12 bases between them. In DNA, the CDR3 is TGTGCCAGCAGTGAGGGCCTCAGGGTGCCCCAGCATTTT. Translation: CASSEGLRVPQHF.

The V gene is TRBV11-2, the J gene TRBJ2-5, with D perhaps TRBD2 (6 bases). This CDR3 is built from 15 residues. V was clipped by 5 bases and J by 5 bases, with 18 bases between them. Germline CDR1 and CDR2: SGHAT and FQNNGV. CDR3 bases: TGTGCCAGCAGCCCGAGTACGGGGGTCGGGGAGACCCAGTACTTC. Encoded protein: CASSPSTGVGETQYF.

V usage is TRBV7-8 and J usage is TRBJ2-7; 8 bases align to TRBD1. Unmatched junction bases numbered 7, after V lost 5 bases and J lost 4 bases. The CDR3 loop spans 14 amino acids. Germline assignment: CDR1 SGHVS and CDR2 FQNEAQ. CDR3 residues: CASSNRQGWYEQYF. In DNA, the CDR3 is TGTGCCAGCAGCAACAGACAGGGGTGGTACGAGCAGTACTTC.

Written as DNA, the CDR3 is TGTGCCATCAGTGAGGGCGGGAATGAGCAGTTCTTC. This translates into CAISEGGNEQFF. J is TRBJ2-1 and V is TRBV10-3; a weak D match, TRBD2 (5 bases). The germline V gene has CDR1 ENHRY and CDR2 SYGVKD. This CDR3 has 12 residues. Trimming pared 2 bases from V and 7 bases from J, leaving 6 bases between.

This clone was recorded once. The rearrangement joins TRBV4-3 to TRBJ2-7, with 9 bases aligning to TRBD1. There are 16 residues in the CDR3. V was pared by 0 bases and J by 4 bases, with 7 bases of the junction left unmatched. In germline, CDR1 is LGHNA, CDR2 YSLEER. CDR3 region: CASSQEPGQGWYEQYF. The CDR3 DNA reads TGCGCCAGCAGCCAAGAGCCGGGACAGGGTTGGTACGAGCAGTACTTC.